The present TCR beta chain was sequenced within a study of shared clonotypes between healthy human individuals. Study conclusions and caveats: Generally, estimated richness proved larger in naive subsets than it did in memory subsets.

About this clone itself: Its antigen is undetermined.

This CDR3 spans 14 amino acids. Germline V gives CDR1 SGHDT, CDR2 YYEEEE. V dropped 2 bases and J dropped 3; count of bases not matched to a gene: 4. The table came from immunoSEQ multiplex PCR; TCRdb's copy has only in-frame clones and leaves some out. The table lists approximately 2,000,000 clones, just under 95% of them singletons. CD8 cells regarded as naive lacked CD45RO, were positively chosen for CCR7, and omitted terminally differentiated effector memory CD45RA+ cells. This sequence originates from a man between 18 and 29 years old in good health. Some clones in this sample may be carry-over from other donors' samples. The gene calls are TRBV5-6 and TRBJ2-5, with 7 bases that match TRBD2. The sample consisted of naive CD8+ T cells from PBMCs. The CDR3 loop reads CASSFWGGEETQYF. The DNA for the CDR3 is TGTGCCAGCAGCTTCTGGGGGGGTGAAGAGACCCAGTACTTC.